This T cell receptor (beta chain) was sequenced during a study of Ad26.COV2.S vaccination and SARS-CoV-2 variants. The overall study: As a participant in COV1001, the donor was in the Ad26.COV2.S trial arm. Donor got 5x10^10 or 1x10^11 viral particles of Ad26.COV2.S. Overall study results and limits: People given the vaccine had a wider spike-specific TCR breadth than placebo recipients did. The authors reported substantial breadth in spike-specific CD8+ and CD4+ T cell responses after vaccination.

The protocol was immunoSEQ multiplex PCR, while the TCRdb copy is restricted to in-frame clones and leaves out a portion. The repertoire holds around 300,000 clones, with 90% as singletons. The CDR3 has 13 amino acids. The V end lost 3 bases, the J end lost 0 bases, and 6 bases lay between the germline ends. This sample's treatment: some 20 received Ad26.COV2.S at low or high dose, single or two shots; several received placebo; per-sample allocation not given. Samples were taken on day 63 after the first vaccine or placebo injection. As for this clone: Its antigen is unknown.

The sequencing used peripheral blood, collected in a trial of Ad26.COV2.S vaccine versus placebo. The TCR sequence derives from a person between 18 and 65 years old who received the Ad26.COV2.S COVID-19 vaccine or a placebo. This chain links TRBV12-3 or TRBV12-4 with TRBJ2-7, with a weak D call TRBD1 (5 bases). Here the CDR3 reads CASSFGASYEQYF. CDR3 nucleotides: TGTGCCAGCAGTTTTGGGGCCTCCTACGAGCAGTACTTC.